Below, 16 T cell receptor beta chains from the same sample are listed, as sequenced in a study of blood T cells in healthy people across ages. For the second PCR, which ran for 7 to 11 cycles, a sample-barcoded 5' primer and a J-beta primer mix were used. TCRdb itself ran the 5' RACE reads through MiXCR, one entry per CDR3 protein. This sample has some 790,000 distinct CDR3 sequences, with more than 25% found just once. The sequencing input was blood. These TCRs come from a woman aged 80 or over in good health.

The CDR3 sequence is CANRPTSGGNNEQFF. In DNA, the CDR3 is TGTGCCAACAGGCCGACTAGCGGGGGGAACAATGAGCAGTTCTTC. The chain combines TRBV7-2 with TRBJ2-1, with 13 bases identical to TRBD2. The CDR3 is 15 amino acids. V gave up 10 bases and J gave up 5 bases; unmatched junction bases: 8. Germline CDR1 SGHTA, CDR2 FQGNSA.

The CDR3 spells CASSQEGAGPQHF. In DNA, the CDR3 is TGCGCCAGCAGCCAAGAAGGGGCTGGGCCCCAGCATTTT. The gene calls are TRBV4-1 and TRBJ1-5; TRBD1 might be the D (5 bases). CDR3 size: 13 residues. Germline CDR1 reads MGHRA; CDR2 reads YSYEKL. Trimming left V 0 bases short and J 9 bases short, with 9 bases between.

This clonotype was seen only a few times. This sequence joins TRBV7-9 and TRBJ2-3; D tentatively reads TRBD1 or TRBD2 (6 bases each). V lost 5 bases and J lost 2, with 14 bases in between. The germline V gene encodes CDR1 SEHNR and CDR2 FQNEAQ (reference sequence). The CDR3 loop spans 15 amino acids. The CDR3 coding sequence is TGTGCCAGCAGCGGGAAGGGGGGCCCCACAGATACGCAGTATTTT. It codes for CASSGKGGPTDTQYF.

This clonotype showed up many times. The rearrangement uses TRBV5-1 and TRBJ1-1; D is unclear. Germline CDR1 is SGHRS and CDR2 is YFSETQ. CDR3 size: 13 residues. Trimming cost V 4 bases and J 1 base, with 8 bases left between them. Here the CDR3 DNA reads TGCGCCAGCAGCGTAACAGCGAACACTGAAGCTTTCTTT. Protein product: CASSVTANTEAFF.

The rearrangement uses TRBV7-2 and TRBJ1-1, with D possibly TRBD1 on 6 matching bases. This CDR3 contains 15 residues. V shed 5 bases and J shed 3 bases, with 16 bases lying between them. CDR1 is SGHTA, CDR2 FQGNSA, per germline. CDR3 bases: TGTGCCAGCAGCCCAAGGGGGGCGGGGCACACTGAAGCTTTCTTT. It specifies CASSPRGAGHTEAFF.

Worth noting for this clonotype: This could be a read error, since a much larger clone is one nucleotide away. This chain joins TRBV20-1 and TRBJ1-2, with 9 bases fitting TRBD1. The J segment lost 8 bases and the V segment lost 5 bases, leaving 6 bases of the junction unmatched. Germline CDR1 DFQATT, CDR2 SNEGSKA (reference sequence). The CDR3 extends over 12 amino acids. DNA for the CDR3: TGCAGTGCTCGCAGGACAGGGGAGGGCTACACCTTC. Translation gives CSARRTGEGYTF.

This clonotype was seen more than once but under ten times. V and J are TRBV20-1 and TRBJ2-7, with D perhaps matching TRBD1 or TRBD2 (6 bases each). V was clipped by 6 bases and J by 4 bases, with 19 bases between them. CDR1 is DFQATT, CDR2 SNEGSKA, per germline (reference sequence). The CDR3 length is 14 residues. CDR3 amino acids: CSAERLGGRYEQYF. CDR3 sequence (DNA): TGCAGTGCGGAACGACTAGGGGGAAGATACGAGCAGTACTTC.

This clonotype was seen many times. V and J are TRBV7-2 and TRBJ2-3; D not certain. CDR1 and CDR2 from the germline V gene are SGHTA and FQGNSA. Trimming removed 3 bases at V and 8 bases at J, with 6 bases between. The CDR3 loop spans 11 amino acids. The CDR3 nucleotides read TGTGCCAGCAGCTTTGGGGTTACGCAGTATTTT. It specifies CASSFGVTQYF.

CDR3 residues: CATSADRAKGGYTF. Written as DNA, the CDR3 is TGTGCCACCAGCGCAGACAGGGCCAAGGGGGGCTACACCTTC. This chain links TRBV15 with TRBJ1-2; TRBD1 matches 7 bases. Germline CDR1 and CDR2: LNHNV and YYDKDF (reference sequence). CDR3 length equals 14 residues. J gave up 8 bases and V 5 bases, and 11 bases lay outside the gene matches.

This clonotype showed up many times. At one end the junction does not follow the germline gene, possibly because of a read error. The V and J genes are TRBV12-3 or TRBV12-4 and TRBJ2-1, with TRBD1 matching 9 bases. The CDR3 totals 14 residues. DNA for the CDR3: TGTGCCAGCAACCGGGACAGGGCCTACCATGAGCAGTTCTTC. It is translated as CASNRDRAYHEQFF.

This clonotype was seen ten or more times. CDR3 coding DNA: TGTGCCAGCAGTTTATCGGGCCCCCCAGGGGATACGCAGTATTTT. This codes for CASSLSGPPGDTQYF. The rearrangement links TRBV27 to TRBJ2-3; tentative D call: TRBD1 (5 bases). The germline gives CDR1 MNHEY, CDR2 SMNVEV (reference sequence). The CDR3 contains 15 residues. Trimming stripped 0 bases from V and 6 bases from J, with 13 bases between.

This chain connects TRBV5-1 to TRBJ2-6; 10 positions match TRBD1. The length of the CDR3 is 18 residues. Unmatched junction bases numbered 9, after V lost 4 bases and J lost 2 bases. CDR1 and CDR2 from the germline V gene are SGHRS and YFSETQ. The CDR3, as DNA: TGCGCCAGCAGCCTATGGACAGGGGGTTGGACTGGGGCCAACGTCCTGACTTTC. Protein sequence: CASSLWTGGWTGANVLTF. The variable domain in full, with the rest retrieved from reference TRBV5-1 and TRBJ2-6, is KAGVTQTPRYLIKTRGQQVTLSCSPISGHRSVSWYQQTPGQGLQFLFEYFSETQRNKGNFPGRFSGRQFSNSRSEMNVSTLELGDSALYLCASSLWTGGWTGANVLTFGAGSRLTVL.

The chain links TRBV9 to TRBJ1-1; the match to TRBD1 covers 8 bases. This CDR3 contains 14 residues. The J segment lost 7 bases and the V segment lost 0 bases, leaving 5 bases of the junction unmatched. The germline V gene encodes CDR1 SGDLS and CDR2 YYNGEE. For the CDR3, the DNA is TGTGCCAGCAGCGTAGAGGCGGGGACAGGTGAAGCTTTCTTT. As protein: CASSVEAGTGEAFF.

The table lists this clonotype with many counts. The chain links TRBV19 to TRBJ2-1; 8 positions match TRBD1. The CDR3 runs 13 residues. Trimming at V came to 1 base and at J to 7 bases, leaving 0 bases not matched to a gene. Germline V gives CDR1 LNHDA, CDR2 SQIVND (reference sequence). CDR3 bases: TGTGCCAGTAGTATAGGGACAGGGAATGAGCAGTTCTTC. Amino acids: CASSIGTGNEQFF.

In the case of this clonotype: A read error may account for a junction end that differs from germline. In DNA form, the CDR3 reads TGCAGTGCTAGGCGAACAGGGATGAATCAGCCCCGGCATTTT. It specifies CSARRTGMNQPRHF. This rearrangement joins TRBV20-1 to TRBJ1-5; perhaps TRBD1 as D (6 bases). The CDR3 consists of 14 residues. Germline CDR1 reads DFQATT; CDR2 reads SNEGSKA (reference sequence).

Only a few counts were recorded for this clonotype. The chain links TRBV14 to TRBJ2-7; D remains ambiguous. From germline, CDR1 is SGHDN and CDR2 FVKESK. There are 12 residues in the CDR3. The V gene lost 3 bases and the J gene lost 2 bases, with 5 bases spanning the gap. The CDR3 coding sequence is TGTGCCAGCAGCCAGACCACCTACGAGCAGTACTTC. Translation: CASSQTTYEQYF.